The 23 T cell receptor beta chains below were found in one sample sequenced in a study of blood T cell repertoires in COVID-19. Here immunoSEQ multiplex PCR was the method, and the copy in TCRdb shows in-frame clones only, minus some. This table holds some 250,000 clones, approximately 81% found once. Sequencing was carried out using peripheral blood. The receptors stem from a woman aged 60 to 75 with active or convalescent COVID-19.

The rearrangement uses TRBV6-6 and TRBJ2-7; D is possibly TRBD1 (5 bases). The germline V gene has CDR1 MNHNY and CDR2 SVGAGI (reference sequence). V was clipped by 7 bases and J by 1 base, with 14 bases between them. This CDR3 comprises 14 residues. Here the CDR3 DNA reads TGTGCCAGCAAACAGGTACTAAGTTCCTACGAGCAGTACTTC. This encodes CASKQVLSSYEQYF.

J is TRBJ1-1 and V is TRBV3-1 (or the pseudogene TRBV3-2), with a tentative D call TRBD1 (5 bases). Germline V gene data show CDR1 as LGHDT and CDR2 as YNNKEL (reference sequence). Trimming took 0 bases from V and 0 from J, leaving 8 bases between them. The CDR3 consists of 15 residues. The CDR3 here is CASSQEPRVNTEAFF. The CDR3 DNA reads as TGTGCCAGCAGCCAAGAGCCCAGGGTGAACACTGAAGCTTTCTTT.

This clone is a singleton in its sample. The chain has TRBV7-2 and TRBJ1-6; D call uncertain. The germline V and J ends were trimmed by 5 bases and 7 bases, with 12 bases remaining between them. The CDR3 contains 14 residues. The germline gives CDR1 SGHTA, CDR2 FQGNSA. The CDR3, as DNA: TGTGCCAGCAGCCCAGCTAGGAGAAATTCACCCCTCCACTTT. It yields the protein CASSPARRNSPLHF.

Worth noting for this clone: Other DNA sequences in this sample translate to the same CDR3. The chain links TRBV12-3 or TRBV12-4 to TRBJ1-1, with D possibly TRBD1 on 5 matching bases. The CDR3 spans 12 residues. V gave up 3 bases and J gave up 6 bases, with 8 bases separating them. CDR3 protein: CASSFGGAEAFF. CDR3 sequence (DNA): TGTGCCAGCAGTTTTGGGGGGGCTGAAGCTTTCTTT.

V and J are TRBV7-2 and TRBJ2-3; TRBD2 aligns across 12 bases. V was pared by 7 bases and J by 2 bases, with 7 bases of the junction left unmatched. The germline CDR1 and CDR2 sequences are SGHTA and FQGNSA. There are 16 residues in the CDR3. The CDR3 protein is CASMMTSGGATDTQYF. CDR3 in DNA: TGTGCCAGCATGATGACTAGCGGGGGCGCCACAGATACGCAGTATTTT.

The V and J genes are TRBV28 and TRBJ2-1; 7 bases are a match to TRBD1. Germline V gene lookup returns CDR1 MDHEN and CDR2 SYDVKM. J was trimmed by 5 bases and V by 5 bases; bases with no gene match: 9. The CDR3 totals 15 residues. This CDR3 is CASSGTARGNNEQFF. CDR3 sequence (DNA): TGTGCCAGCAGTGGTACGGCCAGGGGGAACAATGAGCAGTTCTTC. Supplemented by reference TRBV28 and TRBJ2-1, the full variable domain reads DVKVTQSSRYLVKRTGEKVFLECVQDMDHENMFWYRQDPGLGLRLIYFSYDVKMKEKGDIPEGYSVSREKKERFSLILESASTNQTSMYLCASSGTARGNNEQFFGPGTRLTVL.

This chain joins TRBV5-1 and TRBJ2-2, with TRBD1 as a possible D gene (5 bases). Germline CDR1 is SGHRS and CDR2 is YFSETQ. V lost 1 base to trimming and J lost 3 bases, with 10 bases between them. The CDR3 has 15 amino acids. The DNA of the CDR3 is TGCGCCAGCAGCTTGCAGGGCCGGGACACCGGGGAGCTGTTTTTT. This codes for CASSLQGRDTGELFF.

The chain carries TRBV12-5 and TRBJ1-2; D unresolved. The germline gives CDR1 LGHNT, CDR2 FRNRAP. The CDR3 runs to 13 residues. V lost 6 bases to trimming and J lost 5 bases, with 13 bases between them. For the CDR3, the DNA is TGTGCTAGTGGCCCCCCCCTAATATATGGCTACACCTTC. Encoded protein: CASGPPLIYGYTF.

This chain connects TRBV18 to TRBJ1-4; D is undetermined. The CDR3 has 14 amino acids. V lost 11 bases and J 0 bases, leaving 13 bases between the germline ends. Per germline, CDR1 KGHSH and CDR2 LQKENI. The CDR3 reads CASSWRSTNEKLFF. The DNA of the CDR3 is TGTGCCTCCTCCTGGAGATCAACTAATGAAAAACTGTTTTTT.

The chain employs TRBV12-5 and TRBJ1-1; tentative D call: TRBD1 (6 bases). Germline V gene lookup returns CDR1 LGHNT and CDR2 FRNRAP. With 0 bases removed from V and 1 base from J, the gap between germline ends came to 15 bases. The CDR3 sequence is 17 residues long. CDR3 amino acids: CASGLVLGGARNTEAFF. In DNA, the CDR3 is TGTGCTAGTGGTTTGGTACTTGGGGGGGCTCGGAACACTGAAGCTTTCTTT.

V usage is TRBV6-2 or TRBV6-3 and J usage is TRBJ2-1; 9 nucleotides line up with TRBD2. Germline V CDR1 and CDR2: MNHEY, SVGEGT. The CDR3 has 15 residues. V shed 6 bases and J 10 bases; nucleotides not matched to a gene: 13. CDR3 bases: TGTGCCAGCAGCCGCCTCGGCGGGGGGGCCGGGGAGCAGTTCTTC. Translating gives CASSRLGGGAGEQFF.

The J gene is TRBJ1-4, the V gene TRBV27; D might be TRBD1 (5 bases). The CDR3 covers 15 residues. CDR1 is MNHEY, CDR2 SMNVEV, per germline (reference sequence). V was pared by 6 bases and J by 4 bases, with 15 bases between. CDR3 bases: TGTGCCAGCAGCGCTCAGGGTCTCAGTAATGAAAAACTGTTTTTT. This translates into CASSAQGLSNEKLFF.

This clone was detected many times. V usage is TRBV6-2 or TRBV6-3 and J usage is TRBJ1-2, with a possible D match to TRBD1 (6 bases). Germline V gene data show CDR1 as MNHEY and CDR2 as SVGEGT. The V gene lost 2 bases and the J gene lost 8 bases, with 18 bases spanning the gap. The CDR3 runs to 15 residues. The CDR3 spells CASSYVDSGLGGYTF. DNA of the CDR3: TGTGCCAGCAGTTACGTGGACAGTGGTCTAGGCGGCTACACCTTC.

This chain links TRBV5-1 with TRBJ1-2; 7 positions match TRBD1. In germline, CDR1 is SGHRS, CDR2 YFSETQ. This CDR3 region has 13 residues. With 4 bases clipped from V and 3 bases from J, the junction kept 3 bases outside the gene matches. The CDR3 DNA sequence: TGCGCCAGCAGCCACGGACAGGACTATGGCTACACCTTC. Its translation is CASSHGQDYGYTF.

This sequence joins TRBV5-4 and TRBJ1-2, with a tentative D call TRBD1 (5 bases). The length of the CDR3 is 17 residues. Trimming removed 0 bases at V and 2 bases at J, with 17 bases between. Germline lookup yields CDR1 SGHNT and CDR2 YYREEE (reference sequence). CDR3 amino acids: CASSLVGGGRLNYGYTF. Here the CDR3 DNA reads TGTGCCAGCAGCTTGGTGGGGGGGGGACGCTTAAACTATGGCTACACCTTC.

CDR3 region: CASSLVGQGLQPQHF. CDR3 sequence (DNA): TGTGCCAGCAGCTTAGTTGGACAGGGGCTCCAGCCCCAGCATTTT. This sequence joins TRBV7-2 and TRBJ1-5; 9 bases agree with TRBD1. The germline gives CDR1 SGHTA, CDR2 FQGNSA. The junction had 5 bases not matched to a gene; V was cut back by 1 base and J by 7 bases. This CDR3 spans 15 amino acids.

The sample holds one count of this clone. The chain joins TRBV5-1 to TRBJ1-1; 7 positions match TRBD1. Losses at the gene ends were 4 bases for V and 3 bases for J; bases not matched to a gene: 3. Germline V gives CDR1 SGHRS, CDR2 YFSETQ. The CDR3 extends over 13 amino acids. The CDR3 region has the DNA TGCGCCAGCAGCCACAGGGGCGACACTGAAGCTTTCTTT. Its translation is CASSHRGDTEAFF.

This rearrangement joins TRBV6-8 to TRBJ2-5, with TRBD2 identical over 9 bases. The CDR3 is 16 amino acids. J gave up 3 bases and V 8 bases, and 13 bases lay outside the gene matches. The germline V gene encodes CDR1 MNHGY and CDR2 SAAAGT. CDR3 protein: CASVGTAGGPKETQYF. The CDR3 nucleotides are TGTGCCAGCGTTGGGACGGCGGGGGGGCCCAAAGAGACCCAGTACTTC.

This chain joins TRBV10-3 and TRBJ1-1; D unresolved. Germline V gene data show CDR1 as ENHRY and CDR2 as SYGVKD. V was trimmed by 2 bases and J by 1 base, leaving 23 bases between them. CDR3 length: 19 amino acids. The DNA of the CDR3 is TGTGCCATCAGTGAGGAGGGCCCCCTACAGTTAAGTGGGAACACTGAAGCTTTCTTT. Translated: CAISEEGPLQLSGNTEAFF.

The V and J genes are TRBV19 and TRBJ2-7; 9 positions agree with TRBD1. CDR3 length: 16 residues. Trimming cost V 6 bases and J 2 bases; bases outside gene matches: 11. Germline CDR1 is LNHDA and CDR2 is SQIVND (reference sequence). For the CDR3, the DNA is TGTGCCAGTAGCCCTTTTCAGAGACAGGGGGCCTACGAGCAGTACTTC. Protein sequence: CASSPFQRQGAYEQYF.

As for this clone: In the same sample, other DNA sequences code for this CDR3. This CDR3 reads CASSPPQDYGYTF. Here the CDR3 DNA reads TGTGCCAGCTCACCACCACAGGACTATGGCTACACCTTC. The V call is TRBV18, the J call TRBJ1-2, with D possibly being TRBD1 (5 bases). In germline, CDR1 is KGHSH, CDR2 LQKENI. The CDR3 extends over 13 amino acids. V lost 0 bases and J 3 bases, leaving 5 bases between the germline ends.

The V gene is TRBV6-2 or TRBV6-3, the J gene TRBJ2-7, with 9 bases fitting TRBD1. CDR3 length: 18 amino acids. Trimming at V came to 5 bases and at J to 2 bases, leaving 16 bases not matched to a gene. Germline CDR1 reads MNHEY; CDR2 reads SVGEGT. CDR3 DNA: TGTGCCAGCAGTACACCCCGGGACAGGGTTGGGCAACCCTACGAGCAGTACTTC. It codes for CASSTPRDRVGQPYEQYF.

A single count supports this clone. This rearrangement joins TRBV4-2 to TRBJ2-3, with TRBD2 identical over 8 bases. This CDR3 has 15 residues. The germline V gene encodes CDR1 LGHNA and CDR2 YNFKEQ. V lost 5 bases and J lost 1; bases outside the gene matches: 5. The CDR3 nucleotides are TGTGCCAGCAGCTCCCGGGGGGGCGGCACAGATACGCAGTATTTT. This translates into CASSSRGGGTDTQYF.